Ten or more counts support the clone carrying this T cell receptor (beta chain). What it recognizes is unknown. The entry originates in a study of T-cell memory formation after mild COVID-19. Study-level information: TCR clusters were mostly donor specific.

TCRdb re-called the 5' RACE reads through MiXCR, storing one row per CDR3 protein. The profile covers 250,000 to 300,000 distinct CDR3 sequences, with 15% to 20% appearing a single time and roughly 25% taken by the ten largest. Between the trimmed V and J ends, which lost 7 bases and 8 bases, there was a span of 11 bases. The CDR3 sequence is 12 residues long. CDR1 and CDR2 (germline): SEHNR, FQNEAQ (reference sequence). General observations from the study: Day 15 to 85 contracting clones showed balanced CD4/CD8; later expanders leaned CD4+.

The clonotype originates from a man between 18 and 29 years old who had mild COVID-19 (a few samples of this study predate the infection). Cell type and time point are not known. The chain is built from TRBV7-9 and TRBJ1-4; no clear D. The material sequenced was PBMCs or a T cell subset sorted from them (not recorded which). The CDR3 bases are TGTGCCAGCACTCCCTTCGGGGAAAAACTGTTTTTT. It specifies CASTPFGEKLFF.